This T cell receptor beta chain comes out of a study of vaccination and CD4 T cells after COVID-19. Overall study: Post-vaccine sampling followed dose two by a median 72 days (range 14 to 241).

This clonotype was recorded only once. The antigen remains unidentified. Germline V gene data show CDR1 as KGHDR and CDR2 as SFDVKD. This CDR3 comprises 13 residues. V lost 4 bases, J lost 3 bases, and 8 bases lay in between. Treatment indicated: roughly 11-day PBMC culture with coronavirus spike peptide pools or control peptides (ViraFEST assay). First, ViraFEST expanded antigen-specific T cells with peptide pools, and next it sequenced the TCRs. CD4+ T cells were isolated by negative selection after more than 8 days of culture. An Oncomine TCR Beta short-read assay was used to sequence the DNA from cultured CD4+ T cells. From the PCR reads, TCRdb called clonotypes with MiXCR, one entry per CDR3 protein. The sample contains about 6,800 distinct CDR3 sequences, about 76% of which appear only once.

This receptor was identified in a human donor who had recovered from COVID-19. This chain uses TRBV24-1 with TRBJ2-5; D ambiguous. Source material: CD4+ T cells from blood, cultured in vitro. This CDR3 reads CATSEITEETQYF. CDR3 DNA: TGTGCCACCAGTGAAATTACTGAAGAGACCCAGTACTTC.